These T cell receptor beta chains were read from a single sample in a study of identical twins. TCRdb analysed the 5' RACE reads with MiXCR anew, one entry per CDR3 protein. Of a few hundred thousand distinct CDR3 sequences in the sample, over 12% were seen once. The same data also contributed to another study, on yellow fever vaccine responses in identical twins.

The material sequenced was CD4+ T cells sorted from blood. The receptors shown here come from a woman younger than 30 in good health. The CDR3 runs from the conserved cysteine through the conserved F or W. The D gene is left open where the match is weak. Not every row has a clone size; where given, it reads once, few, many or a size class.

TRBJ2-1 | - | - | TRBV5-1 | TGCGCCAGCAGCCTCCCGACCCAACGGGAATGGAATGAGCAGTTCTTC | CASSLPTQREWNEQFF
TRBJ2-3 | TRBD1 | - | TRBV20-1 | TGCAGTGCCCGACAGGGCCCTAGCACAGATACGCAGTATTTT | CSARQGPSTDTQYF
TRBJ1-2 | - | - | TRBV15 | TGTGCCACCAGCAGAGAGGCGGCTAGTAACTATGGCTACACCTTC | CATSREAASNYGYTF
TRBJ2-2 | TRBD1 | - | TRBV5-1 | TGCGCCAGCAGCTTGGTCTCGGACAGGGGTGGCACCGGGGAGCTGTTTTTT | CASSLVSDRGGTGELFF
TRBJ2-2 | - | - | TRBV10-3 | TGTGCCATTCAGGGGAAAGAGAACACCGGGGAGCTGTTTTTT | CAIQGKENTGELFF
TRBJ2-1 | - | many | TRBV6-1 | TGTGCCAGCAGAGGGACTCCGCCTGAACACAATGAGCAGTTCTTC | CASRGTPPEHNEQFF
TRBJ2-3 | - | many | TRBV12-3/TRBV12-4 | TGTGCCAGCACCTGGCGCCCCACAGATACGCAGTATTTT | CASTWRPTDTQYF
TRBJ1-1 | - | - | TRBV5-1 | TGCGCCAGCAGCAAGACAGTTACTGTACTGAACACTGAAGCTTTCTTT | CASSKTVTVLNTEAFF
TRBJ2-5 | - | - | TRBV7-7 | TGTGCCAGCAGCTTAGTAGGAGGGTCAACTGAGACCCAGTACTTC | CASSLVGGSTETQYF
TRBJ2-3 | - | many | TRBV27 | TGTGCCAGCAGTCCGGGACAAACGCAGTATTTT | CASSPGQTQYF
TRBJ1-6 | - | few | TRBV7-2 | TGTGCCAGCAGCGGAAAGACAGGAGGTTGGGCACCCCTCCACTTT | CASSGKTGGWAPLHF
TRBJ2-3 | TRBD2 | - | TRBV5-6 | TGTGCCAGCAGCCCTAGCGGGAGTTATACGCAGTATTTT | CASSPSGSYTQYF
TRBJ2-1 | TRBD2 | - | TRBV18 | TGTGCCGGAACGGGGGGCTCCTACAATGAGCAGTTCTTC | CAGTGGSYNEQFF
TRBJ2-3 | TRBD1 | - | TRBV2 | TGTGCCAGCAGAACCGGGACAGGGAGCACAGATACGCAGTATTTT | CASRTGTGSTDTQYF
TRBJ2-1 | - | few | TRBV6-1 | TGTGCCAGCAGTGACCGGGCCCCTGTAAGCATCGAGCAGTTCTTC | CASSDRAPVSIEQFF
TRBJ2-5 | - | - | TRBV3-1 | TGTGCCAGCAGCCTGAGGACAAGTCGGGAGACCCAGTACTTC | CASSLRTSRETQYF
TRBJ2-4 | - | - | TRBV28 | TGTGCCAGCAGTTTAGAAGGGAGAGACATTCAGTACTTC | CASSLEGRDIQYF
TRBJ2-1 | - | many | TRBV29-1 | TGCAGCGTTGGGGGAGGGGGTACAGGGCATCTCAATGAGCAGTTCTTC | CSVGGGGTGHLNEQFF
TRBJ1-4 | - | - | TRBV20-1 | TGCAGTGCTGAGGTGTCTGAAAAACTGTTTTTT | CSAEVSEKLFF
TRBJ2-5 | - | - | TRBV7-2 | TGTGCCAGCAGCTTAGTTGGGCCCCAGTACTTC | CASSLVGPQYF
TRBJ2-1 | TRBD2 | few | TRBV3-1 | TGTGCCAGCAGCCAATATGGGACTAGCGGACCCTACAATGAGCAGTTCTTC | CASSQYGTSGPYNEQFF
TRBJ2-2 | - | - | TRBV12-1 | TGCGCCAGCACCCCAACAGGGGGGCTGAACACCGGGGAGCTGTTTTTT | CASTPTGGLNTGELFF
TRBJ1-2 | - | - | TRBV6-1 | TGTGCCACACGCGGACGTATTGCCCCTAACTATGGCTACACCTTC | CATRGRIAPNYGYTF
TRBJ2-1 | TRBD1 | few | TRBV14 | TGTGCCAGCAGCCACGGAGGGTTTAGGGACAGGGCGAGTGAGCAGTTCTTC | CASSHGGFRDRASEQFF
TRBJ2-2 | - | few | TRBV27 | TGTGCCAGCAAGGTCCGAGTTTCCGCGAACACCGGGGAGCTGTTTTTT | CASKVRVSANTGELFF
TRBJ2-1 | TRBD2 | many | TRBV10-3 | TGTGCCATCAGTGAGGCTAGCTGGACTAGCGGTGCGTTCTTC | CAISEASWTSGAFF
TRBJ2-7 | - | few | TRBV12-3/TRBV12-4 | TGTGCCAGCAGTTTTGTGGCGGGGTTACGCTACGAGCAGTACTTC | CASSFVAGLRYEQYF
TRBJ1-1 | TRBD1 | many | TRBV12-3/TRBV12-4 | TGTGCCAGCAGTAACCGACAGGCCTCAGGGGGGAAAGCTTTCTTT | CASSNRQASGGKAFF
TRBJ2-6 | TRBD1 | few | TRBV3-1 | TGTGCCAGCAGCCACCCAGGGGGCAATGGGGCCAACGTCCTGACTTTC | CASSHPGGNGANVLTF
TRBJ2-4 | TRBD1 | - | TRBV6-2/TRBV6-3 | TGTGCCAGCAGTTTACAGGGGGATAAAAACATTCAGTACTTC | CASSLQGDKNIQYF
TRBJ2-7 | - | few | TRBV24-1 | TGTGCCACCAGTGGCGTCACAGGGTTTGGTTCAGGTTACGAGCAGTACTTC | CATSGVTGFGSGYEQYF
TRBJ2-5 | - | few | TRBV3-1 | TGTGCCAGCAGCGTTTGGGAGACCCAGTACTTC | CASSVWETQYF